The present entry profiles one T cell receptor beta chain with its context. These data are taken from a study of technical replicates of blood from a handful of donors. The CDR3 runs 14 residues. V dropped 5 bases and J dropped 6 bases, with 16 bases sitting between them. The germline V gene has CDR1 SGHAT and CDR2 FQNNGV. The assay was immunoSEQ multiplex PCR, and TCRdb's table has in-frame clones only and misses some. Among fewer than 12,000 clones, roughly 94% were seen once, and the ten largest hold around 7.1%. The V and J genes are TRBV11-2 and TRBJ1-1, with D possibly TRBD1 on 6 matching bases. The sample taken for sequencing was PBMCs. This receptor was obtained from a human donor in good health. The chain's CDR3 is CASSAQGVGAEAFF. Written as DNA, the CDR3 is TGTGCCAGCAGCGCACAGGGAGTCGGAGCTGAAGCTTTCTTT.